This T cell receptor beta chain was identified during a study of shared clonotypes between healthy human individuals. Study conclusions and caveats: The authors expected sequencing depth to affect clonotype sharing among donors.

Loaded into unsorted PBMC replicate PCRs was about 310 ng DNA, 30,000 to 35,000 T cell genomes. In the authors' methods: ImmunoSEQ output held junction-only sequences without quality scores, so filtering differed. Libraries were prepared by immunoSEQ multiplex PCR; TCRdb keeps only in-frame clonotypes and omits some of them. The V and J calls and clone size come from that table; D and trimming were worked out from the DNA. The table shows more than 450,000 clones, with 70% to 80% occurring only once. Every donor was a Caucasian adult from Nashville, Tennessee. V gave up 2 bases and J gave up 6 bases, with 7 bases separating them. Germline CDR1 is KGHSH and CDR2 is LQKENI. The CDR3 has 12 residues. Details on this clone: Its antigen is still unknown.

The TCR was taken from a woman in her 40s in good health. Some clones in this sample may be carry-over from other donors' samples. The sequencing input was PBMCs. The chain couples TRBV18 to TRBJ1-1; D is undetermined. This CDR3 is CASSPGVPEAFF. DNA of the CDR3: TGTGCCAGCTCACCAGGGGTCCCTGAAGCTTTCTTT.